Each of the 8 T cell receptor beta chains below was sequenced from the same sample in a study of blood T cell repertoires in COVID-19. Repertoires were generated with immunoSEQ multiplex PCR, while TCRdb's copy carries only in-frame clones and drops some. The sample carries about 240,000 clones, roughly 80% recorded once. The specimen sequenced was peripheral blood. These receptors were taken from a woman aged 18-30 years with acute or convalescent COVID-19.

There are a few counts of this clone. This sequence joins TRBV28 and TRBJ2-7, with a tentative D call TRBD2 (6 bases). The CDR3 is made up of 16 amino acids. Germline loops: CDR1 MDHEN, CDR2 SYDVKM. V shed 7 bases and J shed 6 bases, with 25 bases lying between them. CDR3 sequence (DNA): TGTGCCAGCAACCTCGGAGGGGTAGCGATCGTTCGCGAGCAGTACTTC. Its translation: CASNLGGVAIVREQYF.

This clone has more than one count but fewer than ten. This chain connects TRBV9 to TRBJ2-3; maybe TRBD1 (6 bases). The CDR3 is made up of 13 amino acids. Germline V gives CDR1 SGDLS, CDR2 YYNGEE. Trimming left V 1 base short and J 4 bases short, with 7 bases between. The chain's CDR3 is CASSVSGADTQYF. The CDR3 nucleotides read TGTGCCAGCAGCGTATCAGGGGCAGATACGCAGTATTTT.

This chain connects TRBV28 to TRBJ2-5; a weak D match, TRBD2 (6 bases). The V gene lost 5 bases and the J gene lost 1 base, with 14 bases spanning the gap. CDR3 length: 15 residues. CDR1 is MDHEN, CDR2 SYDVKM, per germline. The CDR3 bases are TGTGCCAGCAGTCCAGGGACTGGCCCCCAAGAGACCCAGTACTTC. Translating gives CASSPGTGPQETQYF.

This chain connects TRBV9 to TRBJ2-3, with 11 bases that match TRBD2. This CDR3 contains 17 residues. V was clipped by 2 bases and J by 5 bases; unmatched bases: 10. The germline CDR1 and CDR2 sequences are SGDLS and YYNGEE. The CDR3 nucleotides read TGTGCCAGCAGCGTGACGCCACTAGCGGGAGCCCAAGATACGCAGTATTTT. It encodes CASSVTPLAGAQDTQYF.

This clone was seen a handful of times. The chain couples TRBV28 to TRBJ2-7; weak D call: TRBD2 (6 bases). The CDR3 spans 15 residues. The germline V gene encodes CDR1 MDHEN and CDR2 SYDVKM. The V and J ends lost 5 bases and 3 bases respectively, with 17 bases between them. The CDR3 region is CASSGGVVSDYEQYF. The CDR3 DNA reads TGTGCCAGCAGTGGAGGGGTGGTTTCGGACTACGAGCAGTACTTC.

The chain uses TRBV6-6 and TRBJ2-7; D perhaps matches TRBD2 (5 bases). This CDR3 is built from 14 residues. Germline CDR1 is MNHNY and CDR2 is SVGAGI (reference sequence). V gave up 2 bases and J gave up 0 bases, with 8 bases separating them. The CDR3 reads CASSYGGFSYEQYF. CDR3 nucleotides: TGTGCCAGCAGTTACGGCGGGTTCTCCTACGAGCAGTACTTC.

The rearrangement uses TRBV27 and TRBJ2-3, with a possible D match to TRBD2 (5 bases). Per germline, CDR1 MNHEY and CDR2 SMNVEV (reference sequence). The CDR3 loop spans 15 amino acids. Trimming took off 3 bases at V and 1 base at J, with 11 bases between the two ends. The CDR3 region is CASSLGGGGTDTQYF. Here the CDR3 DNA reads TGTGCCAGCAGTTTGGGCGGAGGAGGCACAGATACGCAGTATTTT.

This clone has more than one count but fewer than ten. The CDR3 loop is CASSLETGPGYTF. The CDR3 DNA sequence: TGCGCCAGCAGCTTGGAGACAGGTCCTGGCTACACCTTC. The chain combines TRBV5-1 with TRBJ1-2, with D perhaps TRBD1 (6 bases). Germline V lookup: CDR1 SGHRS, CDR2 YFSETQ. V gave up 0 bases and J gave up 7 bases, with 10 bases separating them. The CDR3 runs 13 residues. The full variable domain, with the rest looked up from reference TRBV5-1 and TRBJ1-2, is KAGVTQTPRYLIKTRGQQVTLSCSPISGHRSVSWYQQTPGQGLQFLFEYFSETQRNKGNFPGRFSGRQFSNSRSEMNVSTLELGDSALYLCASSLETGPGYTFGSGTRLTVV.